Following are 21 T cell receptor beta chains from one sample sequenced in a study of blood T cells in healthy people across ages. A sample-barcoded 5' primer and a J-beta primer mix were used in a second PCR of roughly 7 to 11 cycles. TCRdb analysed the 5' RACE reads with MiXCR anew, one entry per CDR3 protein. The profile shows over 700,000 distinct CDR3 sequences, around half of them singletons. What was sequenced was blood. The receptors were gathered from an elderly man in good health.

This rearrangement joins TRBV20-1 to TRBJ2-5; TRBD1 matches at 7 bases. The CDR3 is 16 amino acids. Germline V CDR1 and CDR2: DFQATT, SNEGSKA (reference sequence). V was pared by 2 bases and J by 0 bases, with 9 bases of the junction left unmatched. In nucleotides, the CDR3 is TGCAGTGCTAGATCCCACATAGGGGGCCACCAAGAGACCCAGTACTTC. Its translation is CSARSHIGGHQETQYF.

This clonotype has just a few counts. This chain joins TRBV6-1 and TRBJ1-5; 10 bases fit TRBD1. Germline V gene data show CDR1 as MNHNS and CDR2 as SASEGT. V gave up 5 bases and J gave up 7 bases; unmatched junction bases: 17. This CDR3 comprises 18 residues. The CDR3 sequence: CASSLPRSGTGVGQPQHF. The CDR3 coding sequence is TGTGCCAGCAGTCTGCCCCGGTCCGGGACAGGGGTGGGGCAGCCCCAGCATTTT.

CDR3: CASSLDRAEGYTF. Here the CDR3 DNA reads TGCGCCAGCAGCTTGGACAGGGCGGAAGGCTACACCTTC. This chain uses TRBV5-1 with TRBJ1-2, with a weak D call TRBD1 (6 bases). CDR1 is SGHRS and CDR2 is YFSETQ in the germline V gene. Trimming pared 0 bases from V and 8 bases from J, leaving 11 bases between. The CDR3 contains 13 residues.

The rearrangement uses TRBV12-3 or TRBV12-4 and TRBJ2-1, with 8 bases aligning to TRBD2. The CDR3 is made up of 14 amino acids. V was clipped by 4 bases and J by 6 bases; unmatched bases: 5. The DNA of the CDR3 is TGTGCCAGCAGTTACGGGGGGGCAGGCAATGAGCAGTTCTTC. It specifies CASSYGGAGNEQFF.

This clonotype was detected ten times or more. DNA of the CDR3: TGTGCCAGCAGCCCCGGACAGCAAGAGACCCAGTACTTC. Protein sequence: CASSPGQQETQYF. The chain employs TRBV7-2 and TRBJ2-5, with a tentative D call TRBD1 (6 bases). The CDR3 sequence is 13 residues long. Germline V CDR1 and CDR2: SGHTA, FQGNSA. Trimming left V 5 bases short and J 2 bases short, with 9 bases between.

This clonotype came up a few times. The chain couples TRBV30 to TRBJ2-7, with unresolved D. The length of the CDR3 is 13 residues. V was trimmed by 0 bases and J by 2 bases, leaving 8 bases between them. CDR1 is GTSNPN and CDR2 is SVGIG in the germline V gene (reference sequence). The CDR3 here is CAWSVGGPYEQYF. DNA of the CDR3: TGTGCCTGGAGTGTAGGCGGACCCTACGAGCAGTACTTC. The whole variable domain, remainder taken from reference TRBV30 and TRBJ2-7, is SQTIHQWPATLVQPVGSPLSLECTVEGTSNPNLYWYRQAAGRGLQLLFYSVGIGQISSEVPQNLSASRPQDRQFILSSKKLLLSDSGFYLCAWSVGGPYEQYFGPGTRLTVT.

CDR3 nucleotides: TGTGCCAGCTGGTCCCGTGGGGGGAGGTGGAGATACGCGTATTTT. Translating it yields CASWSRGGRWRYAYF. V and J are TRBV27 and TRBJ2-3; D perhaps matches TRBD2 (6 bases). The germline V gene has CDR1 MNHEY and CDR2 SMNVEV (reference sequence). The CDR3 is 15 residues long. Between the trimmed V and J ends, which lost 8 bases and 14 bases, there was a span of 29 bases.

The chain links TRBV7-9 to TRBJ2-7; TRBD1 aligns across 8 bases. This CDR3 spans 17 amino acids. Unmatched junction bases numbered 14, after V lost 5 bases and J lost 2 bases. Germline assignment: CDR1 SEHNR and CDR2 FQNEAQ (reference sequence). CDR3 coding DNA: TGTGCCAGCAGCCTCCGAGTGGGGACAGGAAGAACCTACGAGCAGTACTTC. Its protein product is CASSLRVGTGRTYEQYF.

The chain links TRBV27 to TRBJ1-5; a possible D gene is TRBD1 (5 bases). Trimming removed 5 bases at V and 3 bases at J, with 8 bases between. The CDR3 sequence is 13 residues long. Per germline, CDR1 MNHEY and CDR2 SMNVEV (reference sequence). CDR3 loop: CASSSGTNQPQHF. CDR3 bases: TGTGCCAGCAGTAGTGGGACCAATCAGCCCCAGCATTTT.

This clonotype occurred a few times. This sequence joins TRBV20-1 and TRBJ2-1, with 10 bases lining up with TRBD2. CDR1 DFQATT and CDR2 SNEGSKA come from the germline V gene (reference sequence). CDR3 length: 16 amino acids. V was clipped by 2 bases and J by 6 bases; unmatched bases: 10. Here the CDR3 reads CSARSPGLAGANEQFF. As DNA, the CDR3 is TGCAGTGCTAGATCACCGGGGCTAGCGGGAGCCAATGAGCAGTTCTTC.

Turning to this clonotype: At one boundary the junction diverges from the germline segment, which might be a read error. As DNA, the CDR3 is TGTGCCAGCAGCCAAGTGTCCAGCATTCGGTACTTC. This codes for CASSQVSSIRYF. This chain joins TRBV3-1 and TRBJ2-4; D unresolved. The CDR3 sequence is 12 residues long. Looked up from germline, CDR1 is LGHDT and CDR2 is YNNKEL (reference sequence).

This clonotype came up a few times. The chain's CDR3 is CASSSRDRGEGRDAYF. CDR3 DNA sequence: TGTGCCAGCAGTTCCCGGGACAGGGGGGAAGGCAGAGACGCGTATTTT. The chain combines TRBV6-6 with TRBJ2-3; 11 bases agree with TRBD1. The germline CDR1 and CDR2 sequences are MNHNY and SVGAGI (reference sequence). Losses at the gene ends were 4 bases for V and 14 bases for J; bases not matched to a gene: 17. This CDR3 spans 16 amino acids.

The chain links TRBV20-1 to TRBJ2-5, with D unresolved. With the DNA end fitting TRBJ2-7 better, the J assignment may be wrong. Germline V CDR1 and CDR2: DFQATT, SNEGSKA (reference sequence). There are 13 residues in the CDR3. CDR3 region: CSASWTGGYEQYF. The DNA of the CDR3 is TGCAGTGCTAGTTGGACGGGCGGTTACGAGCAGTACTTC.

This chain links TRBV11-2 with TRBJ1-2, with D maybe TRBD1 (5 bases). Germline CDR1 and CDR2: SGHAT and FQNNGV. This CDR3 spans 15 amino acids. Between the trimmed V and J ends, which lost 1 base and 6 bases, there was a span of 15 bases. The CDR3 nucleotides are TGTGCCAGCAGCTTAGCGGCAGGGATGGGAGATGGCTACACCTTC. Its protein product is CASSLAAGMGDGYTF.

This clonotype was counted a single time. The rearrangement links TRBV12-3 or TRBV12-4 to TRBJ2-7; maybe TRBD2 (6 bases). V was pared by 4 bases and J by 0 bases, with 13 bases between. The CDR3 runs 15 residues. For the CDR3, the DNA is TGTGCCAGCAGTTCCCGACGGGGGAGCTCCTACGAGCAGTACTTC. This codes for CASSSRRGSSYEQYF.

J is TRBJ2-6 and V is TRBV28; D remains unclear. CDR3 length equals 13 residues. V lost 7 bases and J lost 2, with 6 bases in between. Germline CDR1 is MDHEN and CDR2 is SYDVKM. CDR3 DNA: TGTGCCAGCAAGGGAACTGGGGCCAACGTCCTGACTTTC. Residues: CASKGTGANVLTF. The complete variable domain, with remaining parts taken from reference TRBV28 and TRBJ2-6, reads DVKVTQSSRYLVKRTGEKVFLECVQDMDHENMFWYRQDPGLGLRLIYFSYDVKMKEKGDIPEGYSVSREKKERFSLILESASTNQTSMYLCASKGTGANVLTFGAGSRLTVL.

This clonotype was counted only a few times. The chain employs TRBV20-1 and TRBJ2-1, with D perhaps TRBD2 (5 bases). V dropped 6 bases and J dropped 4 bases, with 19 bases sitting between them. The CDR3 spans 15 residues. CDR1 is DFQATT, CDR2 SNEGSKA, per germline (reference sequence). The CDR3 here is CSAPSGESRYNEQFF. The CDR3 nucleotides read TGCAGTGCCCCCAGCGGAGAAAGTCGTTACAATGAGCAGTTCTTC.

The chain couples TRBV20-1 to TRBJ2-3, with D possibly called TRBD1 or TRBD2 (5 bases each). The CDR3 runs 14 residues. From germline, CDR1 is DFQATT and CDR2 SNEGSKA (reference sequence). The V and J ends lost 2 bases and 1 base respectively, with 10 bases between them. This CDR3 is CSARILGGTDTQYF. In nucleotides, the CDR3 is TGCAGTGCTAGAATTCTGGGGGGCACAGATACGCAGTATTTT.

The rearrangement joins TRBV2 to TRBJ2-1; D is possibly TRBD2 (7 bases). Trimming pared 6 bases from V and 4 bases from J, leaving 16 bases between. This CDR3 contains 15 residues. CDR1 is SNHLY, CDR2 FYNNEI, per germline. The CDR3 DNA is TGTGCCAGCAGGGGGGGGCTAGCGGTGTACAATGAGCAGTTCTTC. Translated, it gives CASRGGLAVYNEQFF.

CDR3 residues: CASSLEGGVRSEQFF. CDR3 nucleotides: TGTGCCAGCAGCTTAGAAGGGGGAGTACGCTCTGAGCAGTTCTTC. The chain employs TRBV7-2 and TRBJ2-1; D is perhaps TRBD1 (6 bases). CDR1 is SGHTA and CDR2 is FQGNSA in the germline V gene. The CDR3 extends over 15 amino acids. V lost 1 base and J lost 9, with 16 bases in between.

This clonotype was seen more than once but under ten times. The chain uses TRBV29-1 and TRBJ1-2; weak D call: TRBD1 (5 bases). V was trimmed by 3 bases and J by 1 base, leaving 9 bases between them. CDR3 length equals 13 residues. Germline loops: CDR1 SQVTM, CDR2 ANQGSEA. The DNA for the CDR3 is TGCAGCGTTGACCGGGGGGTTAACTATGGCTACACCTTC. Its translation: CSVDRGVNYGYTF.